This T cell receptor (beta chain) was identified in a study of control samples from healthy donors and cancer patients. V was shortened by 4 bases and J by 2 bases, with 6 bases between the two germline ends. This CDR3 region has 13 residues. Germline V gene lookup returns CDR1 MNHEY and CDR2 SMNVEV (reference sequence). The table came from immunoSEQ multiplex PCR; TCRdb's copy has only in-frame clones and leaves some out. Of some 49,000 clones listed, 90% to 95% are singletons. Sequenced input: PBMCs. The J gene is TRBJ2-1, the V gene TRBV27; D is perhaps TRBD2 (5 bases). This clonotype was obtained from a man aged 30-40 years with colorectal cancer. In nucleotides, the CDR3 is TGTGCCAGCAGTTCCGGGGCCTACAATGAGCAGTTCTTC. It yields the protein CASSSGAYNEQFF.